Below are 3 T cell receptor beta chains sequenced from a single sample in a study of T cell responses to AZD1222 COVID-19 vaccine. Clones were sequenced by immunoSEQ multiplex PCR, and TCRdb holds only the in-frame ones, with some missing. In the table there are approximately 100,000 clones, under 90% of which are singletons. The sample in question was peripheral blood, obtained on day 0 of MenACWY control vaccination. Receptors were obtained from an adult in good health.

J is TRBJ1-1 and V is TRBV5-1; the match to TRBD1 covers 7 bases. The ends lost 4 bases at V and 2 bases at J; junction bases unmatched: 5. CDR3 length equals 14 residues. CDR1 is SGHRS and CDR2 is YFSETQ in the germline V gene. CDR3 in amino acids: CASSVTGSNTEAFF. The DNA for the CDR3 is TGCGCCAGCAGCGTGACAGGGAGTAACACTGAAGCTTTCTTT.

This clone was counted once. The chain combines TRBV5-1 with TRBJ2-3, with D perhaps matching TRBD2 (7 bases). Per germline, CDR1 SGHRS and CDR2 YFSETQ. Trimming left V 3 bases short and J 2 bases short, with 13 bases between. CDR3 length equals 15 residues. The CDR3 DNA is TGCGCCAGCAGCTCCAAGGGGGGGGCCACAGATACGCAGTATTTT. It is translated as CASSSKGGATDTQYF.

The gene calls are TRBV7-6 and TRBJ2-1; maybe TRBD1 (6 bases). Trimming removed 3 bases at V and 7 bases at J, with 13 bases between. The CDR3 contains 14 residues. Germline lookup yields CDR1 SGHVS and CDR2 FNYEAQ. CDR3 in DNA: TGTGCCAGCAGCTTCAACAGGGTGGGTAATGAGCAGTTCTTC. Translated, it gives CASSFNRVGNEQFF.